This T cell receptor (beta chain) was sequenced in a study of cytomegalovirus exposure and HLA in healthy donors. Study as a whole: Among several hundred genotyped donors, around 77% fell in the Caucasian-associated ancestry cluster. Overall study findings and caveats: A prior analysis recorded that most TCR beta V segments were productive about 87% or about 30% of the time. Of the V segments, some could not be distinguished, including TRBV6-2 and TRBV6-3, and were excluded. A missense DCLRE1C variant was associated with V- and J-gene trimming of TCR beta chains in a later analysis, and an independent cohort replicated the association.

From germline, CDR1 is SSHAT and CDR2 FNYEAQ (reference sequence). The CDR3 sequence is 15 residues long. PCR was performed using 60 Vbeta and 13 Jbeta primers. TCRdb keeps only in-frame clones here, not all; method: immunoSEQ multiplex PCR. The sample lists over 110,000 clones, 70% to 80% occurring once. As for this clone: Antigen unknown. Relative to the germline gene, one junction end is altered; a read error may explain this.

The chain is built from TRBV7-7 and TRBJ2-5; maybe TRBD2 (5 bases). The receptor comes from a woman between 45 and 65 years old in good health and CMV-seropositive. The sequenced material came from PBMCs. CDR3 amino acids: CASSLVGTEGETQYF. For the CDR3, the DNA is TGTGCTAGCAGCTTAGTGGGTACAGAGGGAGAGACCCAGTACTTC.